Sequencing of this T cell receptor (beta chain) was carried out in a study of control samples from healthy donors and cancer patients. V was trimmed by 0 bases and J by 0 bases, leaving 11 bases between them. The CDR3 is made up of 16 amino acids. Germline lookup yields CDR1 LGHDT and CDR2 YNNKEL (reference sequence). The assay was immunoSEQ multiplex PCR, and TCRdb's table has in-frame clones only and misses some. The sample comprises over 200,000 clones, around 80% of which are singletons, and less than 15% rests with the top ten. The chain uses TRBV3-1 (or the pseudogene TRBV3-2) and TRBJ1-2, with TRBD1 as a possible D gene (6 bases). The material sequenced was PBMCs. The receptor was derived from a woman aged 60-75 years with lung cancer. This CDR3 is CASSQDLDRSNYGYTF. The CDR3 DNA sequence: TGTGCCAGCAGCCAAGATCTCGACAGGTCTAACTATGGCTACACCTTC.